These 27 T cell receptor beta chains originate from one sample sequenced in a study of multiple sclerosis patients with progressive multifocal leukoencephalopathy. Profiling relied on immunoSEQ multiplex PCR, and the TCRdb table lists in-frame clones only, not all of them. The sample carries more than 30,000 clones, roughly 87% recorded once. Time point here: time of PML onset. Sequenced here: PBMCs, sampled from a patient treated with natalizumab. The receptors derive from a woman aged 40 to 50 with progressive multifocal leukoencephalopathy.

The chain recombines TRBV19 with TRBJ1-1; possible D gene TRBD1, 6 bases. Germline-derived CDR1 and CDR2 are LNHDA and SQIVND (reference sequence). CDR3 length: 15 residues. V was shortened by 1 base and J by 5 bases, with 14 bases between the two germline ends. CDR3 sequence: CASSIGQGRRTEAFF. DNA of the CDR3: TGTGCCAGTAGTATAGGTCAGGGGCGGAGGACTGAAGCTTTCTTT.

The rearrangement uses TRBV7-2 and TRBJ1-6; unclear D gene. V lost 2 bases to trimming and J lost 5 bases, with 7 bases between them. CDR3 length: 14 amino acids. Per germline, CDR1 SGHTA and CDR2 FQGNSA. Here the CDR3 DNA reads TGTGCCAGCAGCTTAAACAGCCATAATTCACCCCTCCACTTT. It codes for CASSLNSHNSPLHF.

This chain joins TRBV7-2 and TRBJ2-3, with D possibly matching TRBD1 (6 bases). Trimming cost V 1 base and J 5 bases, with 10 bases left between them. From germline, CDR1 is SGHTA and CDR2 FQGNSA. The CDR3 has 14 residues. CDR3 nucleotides: TGTGCCAGCAGCTTAGACACAGGGAAAGATACGCAGTATTTT. This gives the protein CASSLDTGKDTQYF.

This clone was seen once. V usage is TRBV5-1 and J usage is TRBJ2-1; 12 bases are a match to TRBD2. The ends lost 4 bases at V and 4 bases at J; junction bases unmatched: 6. Germline-derived CDR1 and CDR2 are SGHRS and YFSETQ. This CDR3 comprises 16 residues. CDR3 nucleotide sequence: TGCGCCAGCAGCACCCTAGCGGGAGGGGGTTACAATGAGCAGTTCTTC. It translates to CASSTLAGGGYNEQFF.

This clone was observed a handful of times. Other DNA sequences in the same sample also yield this CDR3. The chain employs TRBV7-9 and TRBJ1-1, with a possible D match to TRBD1 (6 bases). CDR3 length: 13 residues. Germline V gene data show CDR1 as SEHNR and CDR2 as FQNEAQ (reference sequence). Trimming took off 5 bases at V and 1 base at J, with 8 bases between the two ends. The CDR3 reads CASSRGRNTEAFF. The CDR3 DNA sequence: TGTGCCAGCAGCCGGGGGCGGAACACTGAAGCTTTCTTT.

The genes are TRBV7-2 and TRBJ2-5; 12 bases match TRBD2. The CDR3 covers 16 residues. After removal of 0 bases from V and 3 bases from J, the junction contained 2 bases not matched to a gene. Germline V CDR1 and CDR2: SGHTA, FQGNSA. The CDR3 loop is CASSLAPSGGEETQYF. The CDR3 bases are TGTGCCAGCAGCTTAGCCCCTAGCGGGGGGGAAGAGACCCAGTACTTC.

The chain couples TRBV13 to TRBJ2-1; 10 bases map to TRBD2. Trimming removed 0 bases from V and 7 bases from J; junction bases left unmatched: 6. Per the germline V gene, CDR1 is PRHDT and CDR2 is FYEKMQ (reference sequence). The CDR3 is made up of 16 amino acids. CDR3 nucleotide sequence: TGTGCCAGCAGCTTAGGCGGGACTAGCGCCAAAAATGAGCAGTTCTTC. Its protein product is CASSLGGTSAKNEQFF. Supplemented by reference TRBV13 and TRBJ2-1, the full variable domain reads AAGVIQSPRHLIKEKRETATLKCYPIPRHDTVYWYQQGPGQDPQFLISFYEKMQSDKGSIPDRFSAQQFSDYHSELNMSSLELGDSALYFCASSLGGTSAKNEQFFGPGTRLTVL.

This chain connects TRBV7-9 to TRBJ2-4; TRBD2 is a possible D gene (5 bases). V dropped 5 bases and J dropped 2 bases, with 13 bases sitting between them. Germline CDR1 SEHNR, CDR2 FQNEAQ (reference sequence). The CDR3 loop spans 15 amino acids. In DNA form, the CDR3 reads TGTGCCAGCAGCCCCCTTCGGGGTCCCAAAAACATTCAGTACTTC. Protein: CASSPLRGPKNIQYF.

J is TRBJ2-3 and V is TRBV9, with D unresolved. The CDR3 length is 16 residues. The V and J ends lost 0 bases and 1 base respectively, with 12 bases between them. The germline V gene encodes CDR1 SGDLS and CDR2 YYNGEE. The CDR3 coding sequence is TGTGCCAGCAGCGTAGGGGCACGTCCTCGCACAGATACGCAGTATTTT. Its protein is CASSVGARPRTDTQYF.

The J gene is TRBJ2-1, the V gene TRBV9; D is perhaps TRBD1 or TRBD2 (6 bases each). The V and J ends lost 0 bases and 6 bases respectively, with 25 bases between them. The V gene's germline CDR1 is SGDLS and CDR2 YYNGEE. This CDR3 is built from 19 residues. Written as DNA, the CDR3 is TGTGCCAGCAGCGTAGGCGAAGAGGAGGGGGTTAATCTTCCCAATGAGCAGTTCTTC. It translates to CASSVGEEEGVNLPNEQFF.

CDR3 nucleotides: TGTGCCAGCAGCTTGGATTTCGGGCAGCCCCAGCATTTT. Translation: CASSLDFGQPQHF. This chain uses TRBV5-4 with TRBJ1-5, with D hard to call. V shed 0 bases and J shed 7 bases, with 8 bases lying between them. The CDR3 loop spans 13 amino acids. Germline V gene lookup returns CDR1 SGHNT and CDR2 YYREEE (reference sequence).

This clone showed up just a few times. The chain couples TRBV11-2 to TRBJ2-5, with TRBD2 as a possible D gene (6 bases). Germline V gives CDR1 SGHAT, CDR2 FQNNGV. The V end was cut by 6 bases, the J end by 4 bases, with 24 bases between. CDR3 length: 17 amino acids. This chain's CDR3 is CASRFTEWRAVSETQYF. The CDR3, as DNA: TGTGCCAGCAGATTTACCGAATGGAGGGCGGTGTCAGAGACCCAGTACTTC.

V gene TRBV19 combines with J gene TRBJ2-1; weak D call: TRBD1 (6 bases). The CDR3 contains 16 residues. V was clipped by 6 bases and J by 7 bases, with 22 bases between them. The V gene's germline CDR1 is LNHDA and CDR2 SQIVND (reference sequence). CDR3 nucleotide sequence: TGTGCCAGTAGCCCCCGCGTGGTCCGGACAGAAAATGAGCAGTTCTTC. It yields the protein CASSPRVVRTENEQFF.

The V and J genes are TRBV28 and TRBJ1-5; D perhaps matches TRBD1 (5 bases). Deletions cut 3 bases from V and 2 bases from J, with 11 bases between. The CDR3 runs 15 residues. The germline V gene encodes CDR1 MDHEN and CDR2 SYDVKM. The CDR3 region has the DNA TGTGCCAGCAGTTTGGGGGTTGGGGGCAATCAGCCCCAGCATTTT. As protein: CASSLGVGGNQPQHF.

The CDR3 spells CASSSEWGVHTQYF. CDR3 nucleotide sequence: TGTGCCAGCAGCTCAGAGTGGGGCGTACATACGCAGTATTTT. This chain uses TRBV7-3 with TRBJ2-3, with D perhaps TRBD1 (5 bases). From germline, CDR1 is SGHTA and CDR2 FQGTGA. The V end lost 4 bases, the J end lost 7 bases, and 15 bases lay between the germline ends. The CDR3 sequence is 14 residues long.

This chain links TRBV27 with TRBJ2-1; TRBD1 matches at 11 bases. The CDR3 covers 17 residues. Looked up from germline, CDR1 is MNHEY and CDR2 is SMNVEV (reference sequence). The V segment lost 7 bases and the J segment 2 bases; nucleotides outside the gene matches: 10. Written as DNA, the CDR3 is TGTGCCAGCAAATCGGGTCCGGGACAGGGGGCCTACAATGAGCAGTTCTTC. It yields the protein CASKSGPGQGAYNEQFF.

This clone was picked up one time. The chain is built from TRBV20-1 and TRBJ2-2; D is ambiguous. This CDR3 region has 11 residues. With 3 bases removed from V and 5 bases from J, the gap between germline ends came to 4 bases. Per germline, CDR1 DFQATT and CDR2 SNEGSKA (reference sequence). The CDR3 protein is CSASYTGELFF. CDR3 bases: TGCAGTGCTAGTTATACCGGGGAGCTGTTTTTT.

The gene calls are TRBV6-6 and TRBJ1-5; possible D gene TRBD1, 6 bases. V lost 6 bases to trimming and J lost 0 bases, with 9 bases between them. Germline lookup yields CDR1 MNHNY and CDR2 SVGAGI (reference sequence). The CDR3 extends over 14 amino acids. The CDR3 region is CASSRTDSNQPQHF. The DNA for the CDR3 is TGTGCCAGCAGCCGGACAGATAGCAATCAGCCCCAGCATTTT.

The rearrangement uses TRBV9 and TRBJ1-1; no firm D call. Looked up from germline, CDR1 is SGDLS and CDR2 is YYNGEE. V dropped 0 bases and J dropped 6 bases, with 9 bases sitting between them. The CDR3 consists of 13 residues. CDR3 coding DNA: TGTGCCAGCAGCGTAGGGGGAGGGTCTGAAGCTTTCTTT. Protein sequence: CASSVGGGSEAFF.

The V and J genes are TRBV7-9 and TRBJ2-1; TRBD1 agrees at 7 bases. Germline V gene sequence: CDR1 SEHNR, CDR2 FQNEAQ (reference sequence). The CDR3 length is 13 residues. Germline trimming cut 5 bases from V and 8 bases from J; bases unmatched to any gene: 6. The CDR3 loop reads CASSRGTVHEQFF. The DNA for the CDR3 is TGTGCCAGCAGCCGAGGGACAGTCCATGAGCAGTTCTTC.

This clone was detected only a few times. The chain uses TRBV5-4 and TRBJ2-1; unclear D gene. Trimming removed 4 bases at V and 5 bases at J, with 10 bases between. The CDR3 has 13 amino acids. From germline, CDR1 is SGHNT and CDR2 YYREEE (reference sequence). CDR3 sequence reads: CASSPQGDNEQFF. CDR3 bases: TGTGCCAGCAGCCCGCAAGGTGACAATGAGCAGTTCTTC.

The CDR3 loop reads CASSRTDKAKNIQYF. In nucleotides, the CDR3 is TGTGCCAGCAGCCGGACCGATAAAGCCAAAAACATTCAGTACTTC. The V gene is TRBV11-1, the J gene TRBJ2-4, with D unclear. Germline assignment: CDR1 SGHAT and CDR2 FQDESV (reference sequence). The CDR3 length is 15 residues. V dropped 5 bases and J dropped 0 bases, with 11 bases sitting between them.

The chain employs TRBV30 and TRBJ2-7; the D is unclear. V was shortened by 3 bases and J by 2 bases, with 8 bases between the two germline ends. Germline lookup yields CDR1 GTSNPN and CDR2 SVGIG (reference sequence). The CDR3 sequence is 12 residues long. The CDR3 region has the DNA TGTGCCTGGAGGCGAAGTACCTACGAGCAGTACTTC. Translation gives CAWRRSTYEQYF.

V usage is TRBV29-1 and J usage is TRBJ2-3; 10 positions match TRBD2. V trimming: 4 bases; J trimming: 5 bases; junction bases outside the gene matches: 9. In germline, CDR1 is SQVTM, CDR2 ANQGSEA. CDR3 size: 15 residues. CDR3: CSVVEAGGRGDTQYF. DNA of the CDR3: TGCAGCGTTGTCGAAGCGGGAGGGCGGGGAGATACGCAGTATTTT.

The chain carries TRBV4-3 and TRBJ2-1, with 9 bases identical to TRBD2. This CDR3 is 14 amino acids long. CDR1 and CDR2 from the germline V gene are LGHNA and YSLEER. V gave up 4 bases and J gave up 4 bases; unmatched junction bases: 2. The CDR3 spells CASSPSGGYNEQFF. CDR3 nucleotides: TGCGCCAGCAGCCCAAGCGGGGGGTACAATGAGCAGTTCTTC.

This chain links TRBV5-6 with TRBJ1-2; D is unclear. Deletions cut 3 bases from V and 7 bases from J, with 7 bases between. The CDR3 covers 11 residues. CDR1 is SGHDT, CDR2 YYEEEE, per germline. The CDR3 is CASSSSRGYTF. DNA for the CDR3: TGTGCCAGCAGCTCATCCCGTGGCTACACCTTC.

This clone was detected a few times. The J gene is TRBJ1-5, the V gene TRBV19; no reliable D call. This CDR3 spans 12 amino acids. Trimming took 6 bases from V and 7 from J, leaving 10 bases between them. Germline V gene sequence: CDR1 LNHDA, CDR2 SQIVND (reference sequence). DNA of the CDR3: TGTGCCAGTAGCACCATGACCCAGCCCCAGCATTTT. It is translated as CASSTMTQPQHF.